This T cell receptor beta chain was observed in a study of CD8 T cells in ankylosing spondylitis. The V segment lost 4 bases and the J segment 3 bases; nucleotides outside the gene matches: 7. This CDR3 region has 16 residues. In germline, CDR1 is MNHEY, CDR2 SVGAGI. This clonotype was counted between two and nine times. TCRdb used MiXCR to reprocess the 5' RACE reads, holding one entry per CDR3 protein. This sample has roughly 190,000 distinct CDR3 sequences, with 13% found just once. This receptor was taken from a male donor with ankylosing spondylitis or in good health (not recorded which). This chain joins TRBV6-5 and TRBJ2-3, with 10 bases identical to TRBD1. The sequencing input was blood, either unsorted or a sorted T cell fraction (not recorded which). Here the CDR3 reads CASSSFRDRGTDTQYF. CDR3 DNA: TGTGCCAGCAGTTCCTTCCGGGACAGGGGTACAGATACGCAGTATTTT.